One sample yielded the 23 T cell receptor beta chains listed below, sequenced in a study of regulatory T cells in long-lasting Graves disease. The time point was: persistent/refractory GD, antithyroid drugs over 5 years with positive TRAb. Extracted PBMC RNA gave rise to the TCR library. CDR3-region Arm-PCR and iRepertoire HTBI primers produced the TCR beta libraries. MiXCR, applied by TCRdb to the multiplex PCR reads, yields one record per CDR3 protein. The sample includes 310,000 or so distinct CDR3 sequences, about 20% of them seen just once. Material: peripheral blood mononuclear cells (PBMCs), obtained when the disease was refractory, from a patient treated with antithyroid drugs. These receptors were taken from a female donor with Graves disease.

At least ten counts were recorded for this clonotype. The chain uses TRBV28 and TRBJ1-1; D is possibly TRBD1 (6 bases). The germline V gene encodes CDR1 MDHEN and CDR2 SYDVKM. The CDR3 is 13 amino acids. The V end was cut by 4 bases, the J end by 11 bases, with 17 bases between. The CDR3 DNA is TGTGCCAGCAGTTCGGGGCAGGGGATTTTGGCTTTCTTT. Protein: CASSSGQGILAFF.

This clonotype was seen repeatedly, ten times or more. The chain carries TRBV6-4 and TRBJ2-7; 7 bases agree with TRBD1. The CDR3 has 13 amino acids. V lost 10 bases, J lost 3 bases, and 9 bases stayed unmatched. Germline values: CDR1 MRHNA, CDR2 SNTAGT. CDR3 sequence (DNA): TGTGCCACCGGATCGGACAGGAACTACGAGCAGTACTTC. It translates to CATGSDRNYEQYF.

V and J are TRBV20-1 and TRBJ2-1; possible D gene TRBD2, 6 bases. V lost 5 bases to trimming and J lost 8 bases, with 13 bases between them. Germline CDR1 DFQATT, CDR2 SNEGSKA (reference sequence). The CDR3 contains 12 residues. CDR3 bases: TGCAGTGCTCCCTGGGGCGGGGATGAGCAGTTCTTC. Translating gives CSAPWGGDEQFF.

V is TRBV7-9 and J is TRBJ2-7, with 8 bases aligning to TRBD2. From germline, CDR1 is SEHNR and CDR2 FQNEAQ (reference sequence). V shed 1 base and J 3 bases; nucleotides not matched to a gene: 5. The CDR3 is 15 residues long. CDR3 nucleotides: TGTGCCAGCAGCTTAGGCAGGACTAGCAACTACGAGCAGTACTTC. Translating gives CASSLGRTSNYEQYF.

This clonotype has a count of ten or more. The chain links TRBV6-2 or TRBV6-3 to TRBJ1-1; 11 positions agree with TRBD1. This CDR3 is built from 15 residues. Unmatched junction bases numbered 7, after V lost 4 bases and J lost 6 bases. Germline loops: CDR1 MNHEY, CDR2 SVGEGT. The CDR3: CASSSRTGGYSEAFF. CDR3 DNA sequence: TGTGCCAGCAGTTCCCGGACAGGGGGCTATTCTGAAGCTTTCTTT.

This clonotype has a count of ten or more. The chain couples TRBV7-2 to TRBJ2-7; D is perhaps TRBD1 (6 bases). CDR3 length: 15 amino acids. CDR1 SGHTA and CDR2 FQGNSA come from the germline V gene. V was trimmed by 0 bases and J by 2 bases, leaving 11 bases between them. CDR3 nucleotide sequence: TGTGCCAGCAGCTTAGCGGATGGGGGCGCCTACGAGCAGTACTTC. Translated, it gives CASSLADGGAYEQYF.

The chain is built from TRBV11-3 and TRBJ2-5; the match to TRBD2 covers 7 bases. The CDR3 has 15 residues. The junction had 8 bases not matched to a gene; V was cut back by 4 bases and J by 3 bases. Germline V gene sequence: CDR1 SGHNT, CDR2 YENEEA. The CDR3 sequence is CASSSPEGREETQYF. The CDR3 bases are TGTGCCAGCAGCTCGCCGGAGGGGAGGGAAGAGACCCAGTACTTC.

This clonotype appeared a single time. Being one base from a much bigger clone, this may be a read error. This chain joins TRBV7-6 and TRBJ2-7; TRBD1 matches 8 bases. Germline loops: CDR1 SGHVS, CDR2 FNYEAQ. The CDR3 contains 13 residues. The chain's CDR3 is CAGSLHQGAEQYF. For the CDR3, the DNA is TGTGCCGGCAGCTTACATCAGGGGGCCGAGCAGTACTTC.

This rearrangement joins TRBV5-1 to TRBJ1-1, with 7 positions matching TRBD1. Trimming removed 2 bases from V and 5 bases from J; junction bases left unmatched: 9. The CDR3 loop spans 15 amino acids. The germline V gene encodes CDR1 SGHRS and CDR2 YFSETQ. CDR3 coding DNA: TGCGCCAGCAGCTTTGAGCCAGGGGGTAGTACTGAAGCTTTCTTT. It translates to CASSFEPGGSTEAFF. The full variable domain, rest sourced from reference TRBV5-1 and TRBJ1-1, is KAGVTQTPRYLIKTRGQQVTLSCSPISGHRSVSWYQQTPGQGLQFLFEYFSETQRNKGNFPGRFSGRQFSNSRSEMNVSTLELGDSALYLCASSFEPGGSTEAFFGQGTRLTVV.

This clonotype was counted ten times or more. The chain has TRBV3-1 and TRBJ1-1; D remains ambiguous. V lost 4 bases and J lost 7, with 10 bases in between. The CDR3 length is 12 residues. CDR1 and CDR2 (germline): LGHDT, YNNKEL (reference sequence). This CDR3 is CASSRSTGEAFF. CDR3 bases: TGTGCCAGCAGCCGCAGTACGGGTGAAGCTTTCTTT. Based on the CDR3 plus reference TRBV3-1 and TRBJ1-1, the full variable domain is DTAVSQTPKYLVTQMGNDKSIKCEQNLGHDTMYWYKQDSKKFLKIMFSYNNKELIINETVPNRFSPKSPDKAHLNLHINSLELGDSAVYFCASSRSTGEAFFGQGTRLTVV.

This clonotype occurred a few times. The chain is built from TRBV28 and TRBJ2-7; 11 nucleotides align to TRBD2. V gave up 5 bases and J gave up 0 bases; unmatched junction bases: 12. Per the germline V gene, CDR1 is MDHEN and CDR2 is SYDVKM. The CDR3 totals 18 residues. The CDR3: CASSRLGLAGGDSYEQYF. In DNA, the CDR3 is TGTGCCAGCAGTCGCCTAGGGCTAGCGGGAGGCGACTCCTACGAGCAGTACTTC.

In nucleotides, the CDR3 is TGCGCCAGCAGCCAAAAAGACTTCGGGTGGAGCTATGGCTACACCTTC. This gives the protein CASSQKDFGWSYGYTF. The chain recombines TRBV4-3 with TRBJ1-2; D remains unclear. Trimming took off 2 bases at V and 4 bases at J, with 17 bases between the two ends. Germline V lookup: CDR1 LGHNA, CDR2 YSLEER. The CDR3 extends over 16 amino acids.

The V call is TRBV7-2, the J call TRBJ1-1, with D possibly being TRBD1 (6 bases). This CDR3 comprises 13 residues. Germline lookup yields CDR1 SGHTA and CDR2 FQGNSA. Trimming cost V 7 bases and J 6 bases, with 15 bases left between them. The CDR3 DNA is TGTGCCAGCAATGTTTTGGGGGGCCCTGAAGCTTTCTTT. Translated, it gives CASNVLGGPEAFF. Full variable domain (outside the CDR3, taken from reference TRBV7-2 and TRBJ1-1): GAGVSQSPSNKVTEKGKDVELRCDPISGHTALYWYRQSLGQGLEFLIYFQGNSAPDKSGLPSDRFSAERTGGSVSTLTIQRTQQEDSAVYLCASNVLGGPEAFFGQGTRLTVV.

This clonotype was recorded at least ten times. CDR3 coding DNA: TGTGCCACCGTGTACAGGGGAGTACGGACTGAAGCTTTCTTT. Translated, it gives CATVYRGVRTEAFF. The V and J genes are TRBV19 and TRBJ1-1; 7 bases agree with TRBD1. The germline CDR1 and CDR2 sequences are LNHDA and SQIVND (reference sequence). The ends lost 10 bases at V and 5 bases at J; junction bases unmatched: 13. The CDR3 is 14 residues long.

This clonotype came up many times. The CDR3 region has the DNA TGTGCCAGCAGTGAAGCGCTTAGGAACTACGAGCAGTACTTC. This gives the protein CASSEALRNYEQYF. The chain uses TRBV2 and TRBJ2-7; no firm D call. The CDR3 sequence is 14 residues long. Germline CDR1 reads SNHLY; CDR2 reads FYNNEI. The V end was cut by 0 bases, the J end by 3 bases, with 9 bases between.

The CDR3 bases are TGTGCCAGTAGTATTGGTTGGAGGGGGCGGGCTGGGGCCAACGTCCTGACTTTC. Translated, it gives CASSIGWRGRAGANVLTF. V gene TRBV19 combines with J gene TRBJ2-6; TRBD1 might be the D (7 bases). Trimming left V 3 bases short and J 2 bases short, with 17 bases between. CDR1 LNHDA and CDR2 SQIVND come from the germline V gene (reference sequence). The CDR3 length is 18 residues.

This clonotype was seen repeatedly, ten times or more. The V gene is TRBV20-1, the J gene TRBJ1-4; 7 bases align to TRBD1. This CDR3 is 15 amino acids long. Germline loops: CDR1 DFQATT, CDR2 SNEGSKA (reference sequence). With V trimmed by 6 bases and J by 4 bases, 11 bases remained unmatched. DNA for the CDR3: TGCAGTGCCCCACCCCGGGACAGCCTTAATGAAAAACTGTTTTTT. Its translation is CSAPPRDSLNEKLFF.

The chain couples TRBV12-3 or TRBV12-4 to TRBJ1-3; D is perhaps TRBD1 (6 bases). This CDR3 is built from 13 residues. V lost 9 bases and J 0 bases, leaving 9 bases between the germline ends. CDR3 amino acids: CASDRPSGNTIYF. For the CDR3, the DNA is TGTGCCAGTGACAGGCCCTCTGGAAACACCATATATTTT.

V and J are TRBV6-2 or TRBV6-3 and TRBJ2-7; 9 bases line up with TRBD2. Unmatched junction bases numbered 6, after V lost 0 bases and J lost 0 bases. The CDR3 is 17 amino acids. Germline V gene data show CDR1 as MNHEY and CDR2 as SVGEGT. CDR3 in DNA: TGTGCCAGCAGTTACTCGGCTGCTAGCGGGGACTCCTACGAGCAGTACTTC. This encodes CASSYSAASGDSYEQYF.

This clonotype was counted at least ten times. V usage is TRBV6-5 and J usage is TRBJ2-5, with D tentatively TRBD1 (5 bases). V gave up 2 bases and J gave up 5 bases, with 15 bases separating them. CDR1 is MNHEY, CDR2 SVGAGI, per germline. This CDR3 spans 15 amino acids. The CDR3 DNA reads as TGTGCCAGCAGTTACAATTTTGGGGCGGAGGAGACCCAGTACTTC. Its protein product is CASSYNFGAEETQYF.

Many counts were recorded for this clonotype. This chain links TRBV30 with TRBJ1-2; D is ambiguous. Germline assignment: CDR1 GTSNPN and CDR2 SVGIG (reference sequence). The V end lost 2 bases, the J end lost 2 bases, and 3 bases lay between the germline ends. This CDR3 has 11 residues. CDR3 DNA: TGTGCCTGGAGTCGGAACTATGGCTACACCTTC. Encoded protein: CAWSRNYGYTF.

The V gene is TRBV12-3 or TRBV12-4, the J gene TRBJ1-2; a possible D gene is TRBD1 (5 bases). V was clipped by 5 bases and J by 8 bases, with 21 bases between them. The CDR3 spans 15 residues. CDR3 residues: CASSLTLQEMKGYTF. The CDR3 DNA reads as TGTGCCAGCAGTCTTACCCTACAGGAAATGAAAGGCTACACCTTC.

This clonotype was recorded many times. V gene TRBV20-1 combines with J gene TRBJ2-2; 11 nucleotides line up with TRBD2. CDR3 length equals 15 residues. V trimming: 5 bases; J trimming: 4 bases; junction bases outside the gene matches: 6. The germline CDR1 and CDR2 sequences are DFQATT and SNEGSKA (reference sequence). The CDR3 loop is CSARKGLAVTGELFF. The CDR3 DNA reads TGCAGTGCTCGGAAGGGACTAGCGGTCACCGGGGAGCTGTTTTTT.